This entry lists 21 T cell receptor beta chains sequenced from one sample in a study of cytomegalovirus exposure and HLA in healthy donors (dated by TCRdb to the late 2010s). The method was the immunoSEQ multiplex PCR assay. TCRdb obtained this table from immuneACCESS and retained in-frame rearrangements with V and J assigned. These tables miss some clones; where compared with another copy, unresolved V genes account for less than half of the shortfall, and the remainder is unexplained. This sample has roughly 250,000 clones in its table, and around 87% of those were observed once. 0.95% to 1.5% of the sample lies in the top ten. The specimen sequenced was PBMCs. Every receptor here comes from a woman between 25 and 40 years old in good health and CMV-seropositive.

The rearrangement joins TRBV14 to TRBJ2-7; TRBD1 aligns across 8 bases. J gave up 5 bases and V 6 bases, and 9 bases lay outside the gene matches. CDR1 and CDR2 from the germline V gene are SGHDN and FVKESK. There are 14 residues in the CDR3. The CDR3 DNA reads TGTGCCAGCAGGCCATCGGACAGGGTCCACGAGCAGTACTTC. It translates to CASRPSDRVHEQYF.

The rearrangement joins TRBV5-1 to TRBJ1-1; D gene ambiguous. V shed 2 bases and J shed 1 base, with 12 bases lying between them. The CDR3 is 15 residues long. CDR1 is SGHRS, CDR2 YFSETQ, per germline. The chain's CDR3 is CASSLEVSRNTEAFF. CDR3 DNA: TGCGCCAGCAGCTTAGAGGTTAGTCGGAACACTGAAGCTTTCTTT. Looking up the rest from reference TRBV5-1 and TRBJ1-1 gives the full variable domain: KAGVTQTPRYLIKTRGQQVTLSCSPISGHRSVSWYQQTPGQGLQFLFEYFSETQRNKGNFPGRFSGRQFSNSRSEMNVSTLELGDSALYLCASSLEVSRNTEAFFGQGTRLTVV.

The CDR3 DNA follows: TGTGCCAGCTTACTAGCGGGAGTCAACGAGCAGTACTTC. Its protein product is CASLLAGVNEQYF. V gene TRBV18 combines with J gene TRBJ2-7; TRBD2 matches 11 bases. This CDR3 spans 13 amino acids. J gave up 5 bases and V 7 bases, and 4 bases lay outside the gene matches. Germline V gives CDR1 KGHSH, CDR2 LQKENI.

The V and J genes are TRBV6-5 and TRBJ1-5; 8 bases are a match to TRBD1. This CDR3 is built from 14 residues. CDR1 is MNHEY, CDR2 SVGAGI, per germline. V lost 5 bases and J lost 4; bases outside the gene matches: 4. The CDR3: CASSPDRANQPQHF. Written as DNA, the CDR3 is TGTGCCAGCAGTCCGGACAGGGCGAATCAGCCCCAGCATTTT.

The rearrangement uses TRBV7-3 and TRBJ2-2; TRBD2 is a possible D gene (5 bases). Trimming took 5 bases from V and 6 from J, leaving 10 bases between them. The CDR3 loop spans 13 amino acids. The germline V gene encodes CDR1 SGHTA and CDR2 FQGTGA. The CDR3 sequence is CASSVGESGELFF. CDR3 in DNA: TGTGCCAGCAGCGTCGGGGAGTCCGGGGAGCTGTTTTTT.

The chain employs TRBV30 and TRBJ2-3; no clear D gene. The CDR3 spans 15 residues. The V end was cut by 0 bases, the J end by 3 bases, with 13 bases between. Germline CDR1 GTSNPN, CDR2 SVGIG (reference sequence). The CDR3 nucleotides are TGTGCCTGGAGTGTAGGCAGCCTAGGAACAGATACGCAGTATTTT. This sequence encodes CAWSVGSLGTDTQYF. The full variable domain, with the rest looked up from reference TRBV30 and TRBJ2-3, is SQTIHQWPATLVQPVGSPLSLECTVEGTSNPNLYWYRQAAGRGLQLLFYSVGIGQISSEVPQNLSASRPQDRQFILSSKKLLLSDSGFYLCAWSVGSLGTDTQYFGPGTRLTVL.

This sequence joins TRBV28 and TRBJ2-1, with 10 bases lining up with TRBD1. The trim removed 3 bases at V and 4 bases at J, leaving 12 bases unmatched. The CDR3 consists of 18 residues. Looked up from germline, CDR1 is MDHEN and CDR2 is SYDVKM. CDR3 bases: TGTGCCAGCAGTTTCGGGACAGGGGCGTTCGTGGGATACAATGAGCAGTTCTTC. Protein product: CASSFGTGAFVGYNEQFF.

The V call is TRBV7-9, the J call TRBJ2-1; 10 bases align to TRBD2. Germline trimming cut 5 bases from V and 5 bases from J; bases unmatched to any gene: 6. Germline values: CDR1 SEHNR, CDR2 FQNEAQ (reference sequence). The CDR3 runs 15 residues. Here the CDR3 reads CASSIPGLANNEQFF. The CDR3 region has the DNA TGTGCCAGCAGCATCCCGGGACTAGCGAACAATGAGCAGTTCTTC.

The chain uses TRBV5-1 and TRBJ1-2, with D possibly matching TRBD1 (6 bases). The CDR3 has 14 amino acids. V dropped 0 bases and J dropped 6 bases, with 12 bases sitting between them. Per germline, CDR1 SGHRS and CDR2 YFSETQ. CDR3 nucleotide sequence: TGCGCCAGCAGCTTGGCCAGGGCAGGGGATGGCTACACCTTC. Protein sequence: CASSLARAGDGYTF.

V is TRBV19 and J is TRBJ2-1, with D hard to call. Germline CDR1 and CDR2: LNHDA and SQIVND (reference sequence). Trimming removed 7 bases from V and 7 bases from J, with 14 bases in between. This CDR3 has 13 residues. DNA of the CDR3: TGTGCCAGTAACGTCGTTGCAGGAAATGAGCAGTTCTTC. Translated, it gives CASNVVAGNEQFF.

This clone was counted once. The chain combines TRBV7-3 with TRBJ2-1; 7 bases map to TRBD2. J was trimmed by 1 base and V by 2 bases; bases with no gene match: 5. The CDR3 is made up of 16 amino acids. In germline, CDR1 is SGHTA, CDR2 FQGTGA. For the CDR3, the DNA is TGTGCCAGCAGCTTACGGGCTAGCGGTTCCTACAATGAGCAGTTCTTC. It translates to CASSLRASGSYNEQFF.

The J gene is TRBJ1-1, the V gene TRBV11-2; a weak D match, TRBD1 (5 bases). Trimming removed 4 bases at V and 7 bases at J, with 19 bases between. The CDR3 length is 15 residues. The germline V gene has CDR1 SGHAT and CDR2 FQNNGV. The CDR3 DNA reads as TGTGCCAGCAGCTCGACACGGCAGGCCGGGGGTGAAGCTTTCTTT. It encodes CASSSTRQAGGEAFF.

The CDR3 spells CASSFGLADHNEQFF. Written as DNA, the CDR3 is TGCGCCAGCAGCTTTGGGCTAGCGGACCACAATGAGCAGTTCTTC. This chain connects TRBV5-1 to TRBJ2-1; 7 bases match TRBD2. The junction had 7 bases not matched to a gene; V was cut back by 2 bases and J by 5 bases. This CDR3 spans 15 amino acids. Germline CDR1 is SGHRS and CDR2 is YFSETQ.

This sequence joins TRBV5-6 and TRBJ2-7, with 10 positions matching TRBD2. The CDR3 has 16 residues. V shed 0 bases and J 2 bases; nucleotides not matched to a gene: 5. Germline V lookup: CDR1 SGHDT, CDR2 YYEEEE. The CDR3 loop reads CASSLGASGRTYEQYF. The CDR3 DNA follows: TGTGCCAGCAGCTTGGGGGCTAGCGGGAGAACCTACGAGCAGTACTTC.

DNA of the CDR3: TGTGCCAGCAGCGCCCTAACCTACGAGCAGTACTTC. Its translation: CASSALTYEQYF. The rearrangement uses TRBV5-8 and TRBJ2-7; D call uncertain. The CDR3 covers 12 residues. Trimming shortened V by 4 bases and J by 2 bases, and 7 bases separated the two germline ends. Germline CDR1 is SGHTS and CDR2 is YDEGEE.

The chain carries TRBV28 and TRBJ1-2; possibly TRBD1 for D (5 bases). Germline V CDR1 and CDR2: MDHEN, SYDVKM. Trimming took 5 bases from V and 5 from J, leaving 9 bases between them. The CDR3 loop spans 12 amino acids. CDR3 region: CASSPQVYGYTF. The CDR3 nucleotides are TGTGCCAGCAGTCCACAGGTTTATGGCTACACCTTC.

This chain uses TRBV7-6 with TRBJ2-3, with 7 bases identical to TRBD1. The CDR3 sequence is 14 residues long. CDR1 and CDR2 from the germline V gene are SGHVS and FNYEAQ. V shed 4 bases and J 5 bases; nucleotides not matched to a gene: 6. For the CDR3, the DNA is TGTGCCAGCAGCTCCACAGGGGCGGGAGATACGCAGTATTTT. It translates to CASSSTGAGDTQYF.

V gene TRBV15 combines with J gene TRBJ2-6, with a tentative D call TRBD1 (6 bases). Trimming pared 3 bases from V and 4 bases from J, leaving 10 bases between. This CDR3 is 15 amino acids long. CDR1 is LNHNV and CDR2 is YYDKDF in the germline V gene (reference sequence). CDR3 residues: CATSSRGTGANVLTF. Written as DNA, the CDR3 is TGTGCCACCAGCAGCAGGGGTACGGGGGCCAACGTCCTGACTTTC.

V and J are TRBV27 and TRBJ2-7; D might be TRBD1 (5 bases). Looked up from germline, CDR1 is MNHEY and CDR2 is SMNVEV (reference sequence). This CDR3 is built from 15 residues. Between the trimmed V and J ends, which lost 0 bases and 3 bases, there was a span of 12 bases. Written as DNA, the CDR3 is TGTGCCAGCAGTTTATCAGGGGTCCCAAACTACGAGCAGTACTTC. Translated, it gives CASSLSGVPNYEQYF.

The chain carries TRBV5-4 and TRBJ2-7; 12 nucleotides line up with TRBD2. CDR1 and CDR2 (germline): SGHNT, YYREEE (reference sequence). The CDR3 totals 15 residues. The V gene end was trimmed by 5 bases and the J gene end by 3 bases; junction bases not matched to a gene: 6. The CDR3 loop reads CASSSSGRALYEQYF. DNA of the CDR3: TGTGCCAGCAGTTCTAGCGGGAGGGCCCTCTACGAGCAGTACTTC.

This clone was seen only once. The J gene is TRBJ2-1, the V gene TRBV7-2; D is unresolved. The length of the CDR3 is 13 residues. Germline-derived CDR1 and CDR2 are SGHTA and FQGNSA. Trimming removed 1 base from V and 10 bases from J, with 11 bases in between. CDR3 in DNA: TGTGCCAGCAGCTTAGGCGGTTGGAAGGAGCAGTTCTTC. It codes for CASSLGGWKEQFF.